Reported below is one T cell receptor (beta chain). Using immunoSEQ multiplex PCR, the repertoire was profiled, and TCRdb retains in-frame clones only, with some absent. The sample has roughly 200,000 clones; more than 80% are singletons. The data belong to a study of blood T cell repertoires in COVID-19. In the study overall: Donors in the United States, Italy and Spain gave samples during acute or convalescent COVID-19. The analysed material was cDNA or gDNA that came from T cells, B-cell-depleted T cells, or PBMCs.

The CDR3 contains 16 residues. Germline trimming cut 5 bases from V and 5 bases from J; bases unmatched to any gene: 11. Per the germline V gene, CDR1 is SGHAT and CDR2 is FQDESV (reference sequence). This TCR came from a man aged 50-59 years with acute or convalescent COVID-19. This sequence joins TRBV11-1 and TRBJ2-5, with TRBD2 matching 10 bases. Specimen: peripheral blood. CDR3 loop: CASSILAGRRKETQYF. The CDR3 DNA sequence: TGTGCCAGCAGCATACTAGCGGGGCGGCGAAAGGAGACCCAGTACTTC.